A single sample is the source of the 31 T cell receptor beta chains below, sequenced in a study of shared clonotypes between healthy human individuals. Measured with immunoSEQ multiplex PCR; TCRdb has only the in-frame clones, and not every one. This table has 760,000 or so clones, about 96% appearing once. The naive CD8 fraction comprised CD45RO-negative cells positively selected for CCR7 and excluded terminally differentiated effector memory CD45RA+ cells. The source material was naive CD8+ T cells sorted from blood. These receptors came from a young man in good health.

The chain combines TRBV7-9 with TRBJ2-1, with no clear D. V was shortened by 4 bases and J by 1 base, with 11 bases between the two germline ends. Germline CDR1 and CDR2: SEHNR and FQNEAQ (reference sequence). The CDR3 extends over 15 amino acids. DNA for the CDR3: TGTGCCAGCAGCTCGGACCTCCGATCCTACAATGAGCAGTTCTTC. This codes for CASSSDLRSYNEQFF. Full variable domain (rest looked up from reference TRBV7-9 and TRBJ2-1): DTGVSQNPRHKITKRGQNVTFRCDPISEHNRLYWYRQTLGQGPEFLTYFQNEAQLEKSRLLSDRFSAERPKGSFSTLEIQRTEQGDSAMYLCASSSDLRSYNEQFFGPGTRLTVL.

This chain links TRBV7-8 with TRBJ2-7, with 9 bases matching TRBD2. This CDR3 spans 15 amino acids. V lost 5 bases to trimming and J lost 0 bases; unmatched junction nucleotides: 5. Germline lookup yields CDR1 SGHVS and CDR2 FQNEAQ. CDR3 in amino acids: CASSPERGDSYEQYF. The CDR3 DNA is TGTGCCAGCAGCCCTGAGCGGGGGGACTCCTACGAGCAGTACTTC. The complete variable domain, with remaining parts taken from reference TRBV7-8 and TRBJ2-7, reads GAGVSQSPRYKVAKRGQDVALRCDPISGHVSLFWYQQALGQGPEFLTYFQNEAQLDKSGLPSDRFFAERPEGSVSTLKIQRTQQEDSAVYLCASSPERGDSYEQYFGPGTRLTVT.

The chain couples TRBV4-3 to TRBJ2-2, with 11 positions matching TRBD2. Germline assignment: CDR1 LGHNA and CDR2 YSLEER. V shed 1 base, J shed 2 bases, and the junction held 0 bases outside the gene matches. This CDR3 spans 16 amino acids. Written as DNA, the CDR3 is TGCGCCAGCAGCCAAGGACTAGCGGGAAACACCGGGGAGCTGTTTTTT. Translation: CASSQGLAGNTGELFF.

The rearrangement uses TRBV9 and TRBJ2-1; no definite D call. Germline V gene sequence: CDR1 SGDLS, CDR2 YYNGEE. Trimming took 3 bases from V and 10 from J, leaving 5 bases between them. CDR3 length equals 10 residues. The CDR3 region has the DNA TGTGCCAGCAGCGGCATAGAGCAGTTCTTC. It codes for CASSGIEQFF. The whole variable domain, remainder taken from reference TRBV9 and TRBJ2-1, is DSGVTQTPKHLITATGQRVTLRCSPRSGDLSVYWYQQSLDQGLQFLIQYYNGEERAKGNILERFSAQQFPDLHSELNLSSLELGDSALYFCASSGIEQFFGPGTRLTVL.

V is TRBV6-5 and J is TRBJ1-2; D remains unclear. Germline CDR1 is MNHEY and CDR2 is SVGAGI. The CDR3 sequence is 14 residues long. Trimming stripped 0 bases from V and 1 base from J, with 6 bases between. The CDR3 DNA is TGTGCCAGCAGTTACTCTGCGAGTAACTATGGCTACACCTTC. Its protein is CASSYSASNYGYTF.

This sequence joins TRBV7-3 and TRBJ2-7; D ambiguous. The V end lost 3 bases, the J end lost 1 base, and 1 base lay between the germline ends. This CDR3 contains 11 residues. Germline V gene data show CDR1 as SGHTA and CDR2 as FQGTGA. CDR3 nucleotide sequence: TGTGCCAGCAGCTTGTCCTACGAGCAGTACTTC. It is translated as CASSLSYEQYF.

The genes are TRBV7-8 and TRBJ2-7; D tentatively reads TRBD1 or TRBD2 (5 bases each). The V gene lost 2 bases and the J gene lost 0 bases, with 17 bases spanning the gap. This CDR3 is built from 17 residues. The germline V gene encodes CDR1 SGHVS and CDR2 FQNEAQ. For the CDR3, the DNA is TGTGCCAGCAGCTTACCCGCCCGGGACGCGAGCTCCTACGAGCAGTACTTC. Amino acids: CASSLPARDASSYEQYF.

The gene calls are TRBV27 and TRBJ1-2, with TRBD1 matching over 10 bases. After removal of 4 bases from V and 8 bases from J, the junction contained 10 bases not matched to a gene. The CDR3 length is 15 residues. CDR1 MNHEY and CDR2 SMNVEV come from the germline V gene (reference sequence). CDR3: CASSSGPTGGDGYTF. For the CDR3, the DNA is TGTGCCAGCAGTTCAGGACCGACAGGGGGCGACGGCTACACCTTC.

This clone was seen a single time. This chain joins TRBV29-1 and TRBJ2-7; D gene uncertain. CDR1 SQVTM and CDR2 ANQGSEA come from the germline V gene. CDR3 length: 14 residues. V dropped 4 bases and J dropped 0 bases, with 13 bases sitting between them. CDR3 in amino acids: CSVGPGGSSYEQYF. The CDR3 DNA reads TGCAGCGTTGGACCGGGCGGCAGCTCCTACGAGCAGTACTTC.

The V and J genes are TRBV7-8 and TRBJ1-2, with 10 bases lining up with TRBD1. CDR1 is SGHVS, CDR2 FQNEAQ, per germline. The CDR3 consists of 14 residues. The V and J ends lost 3 bases and 5 bases, in that order; junction bases with no gene match: 3. In DNA, the CDR3 is TGTGCCAGCAGCTTGGGACAGGGGACATATGGCTACACCTTC. This gives the protein CASSLGQGTYGYTF. The whole variable domain, filled in from reference TRBV7-8 and TRBJ1-2, reads GAGVSQSPRYKVAKRGQDVALRCDPISGHVSLFWYQQALGQGPEFLTYFQNEAQLDKSGLPSDRFFAERPEGSVSTLKIQRTQQEDSAVYLCASSLGQGTYGYTFGSGTRLTVV.

V and J are TRBV7-2 and TRBJ2-1; 8 bases are a match to TRBD2. With 3 bases clipped from V and 7 bases from J, the junction kept 8 bases outside the gene matches. This CDR3 is built from 15 residues. Germline V gene data show CDR1 as SGHTA and CDR2 as FQGNSA. The DNA of the CDR3 is TGTGCCAGCAGCTTCTGGACTAGCCCAACAAATGAGCAGTTCTTC. It specifies CASSFWTSPTNEQFF.

The genes are TRBV18 and TRBJ1-5; 11 bases agree with TRBD1. With V trimmed by 3 bases and J by 5 bases, 6 bases remained unmatched. The CDR3 loop spans 16 amino acids. Germline V CDR1 and CDR2: KGHSH, LQKENI. CDR3 in DNA: TGTGCCAGCTCACCGAACGGACAGGGGGCTGATCAGCCCCAGCATTTT. Translating it yields CASSPNGQGADQPQHF.

The genes are TRBV9 and TRBJ2-7; 7 bases match TRBD2. Per the germline V gene, CDR1 is SGDLS and CDR2 is YYNGEE. V gave up 4 bases and J gave up 1 base; unmatched junction bases: 11. The CDR3 contains 16 residues. CDR3 sequence reads: CASSPPGGSGSYEQYF. The DNA of the CDR3 is TGTGCCAGCAGCCCTCCGGGCGGGAGTGGGTCCTACGAGCAGTACTTC.

The rearrangement joins TRBV5-1 to TRBJ2-5; possible D gene TRBD2, 6 bases. V was cut by 4 bases and J by 2 bases, with 15 bases left in between. This CDR3 has 15 amino acids. CDR1 is SGHRS and CDR2 is YFSETQ in the germline V gene. In nucleotides, the CDR3 is TGCGCCAGCAGCCCTAGAGCGGGCACACAAGAGACCCAGTACTTC. This codes for CASSPRAGTQETQYF.

The chain uses TRBV27 and TRBJ2-1; the match to TRBD1 covers 10 bases. The CDR3 length is 15 residues. The V and J ends lost 6 bases and 7 bases, in that order; junction bases with no gene match: 9. Germline values: CDR1 MNHEY, CDR2 SMNVEV (reference sequence). The DNA of the CDR3 is TGTGCCAGCAGAAGACAGGGGGCTAGGAAAAATGAGCAGTTCTTC. It encodes CASRRQGARKNEQFF.

The chain employs TRBV28 and TRBJ2-1, with TRBD2 matching 8 bases. The CDR3 totals 15 residues. The J segment lost 5 bases and the V segment lost 5 bases, leaving 8 bases of the junction unmatched. Germline assignment: CDR1 MDHEN and CDR2 SYDVKM. In DNA form, the CDR3 reads TGTGCCAGCAGTACGATCAGCGGGAGACACAATGAGCAGTTCTTC. This gives the protein CASSTISGRHNEQFF. Full variable domain (outside the CDR3, taken from reference TRBV28 and TRBJ2-1): DVKVTQSSRYLVKRTGEKVFLECVQDMDHENMFWYRQDPGLGLRLIYFSYDVKMKEKGDIPEGYSVSREKKERFSLILESASTNQTSMYLCASSTISGRHNEQFFGPGTRLTVL.

The chain is built from TRBV27 and TRBJ2-7; D is ambiguous. CDR3 size: 14 residues. V lost 1 base and J 6 bases, leaving 13 bases between the germline ends. Germline values: CDR1 MNHEY, CDR2 SMNVEV (reference sequence). This CDR3 reads CASSLLVQYSEQYF. The CDR3 DNA reads TGTGCCAGCAGTTTATTGGTGCAGTACTCCGAGCAGTACTTC.

The V call is TRBV29-1, the J call TRBJ2-5; 7 positions agree with TRBD2. Trimming took 2 bases from V and 11 from J; bases not matched to a gene: 14. The length of the CDR3 is 14 residues. CDR1 SQVTM and CDR2 ANQGSEA come from the germline V gene. The CDR3 sequence: CSVEMVAGVGEQYF. The CDR3 DNA follows: TGCAGCGTTGAAATGGTTGCGGGAGTGGGTGAGCAGTACTTC.

About this clone: Other DNA sequences of this sample code for an identical CDR3. The rearrangement links TRBV27 to TRBJ2-5, with TRBD2 as a possible D gene (5 bases). The V end lost 3 bases, the J end lost 2 bases, and 7 bases lay between the germline ends. The CDR3 is 13 amino acids. CDR1 and CDR2 (germline): MNHEY, SMNVEV (reference sequence). CDR3 protein: CASSFSDQETQYF. The DNA of the CDR3 is TGTGCCAGCAGTTTTAGCGATCAAGAGACCCAGTACTTC.

V is TRBV20-1 and J is TRBJ2-7; D tentatively reads TRBD1 or TRBD2 (5 bases each). CDR1 and CDR2 from the germline V gene are DFQATT and SNEGSKA (reference sequence). This CDR3 is 11 amino acids long. V was trimmed by 1 base and J by 6 bases, leaving 7 bases between them. Written as DNA, the CDR3 is TGCAGTGCTAGAGGAGGGGTCGAGCAGTACTTC. Amino acid sequence: CSARGGVEQYF.

The gene calls are TRBV7-8 and TRBJ2-7, with D possibly matching TRBD1 (6 bases). CDR1 is SGHVS and CDR2 is FQNEAQ in the germline V gene. V gave up 4 bases and J gave up 2 bases, with 24 bases separating them. This CDR3 is 18 amino acids long. This CDR3 reads CASSSDLLDRSDAYEQYF. The CDR3 nucleotides read TGTGCCAGCAGCTCCGATCTACTCGACAGGTCAGACGCCTACGAGCAGTACTTC. Full variable domain (outside the CDR3, taken from reference TRBV7-8 and TRBJ2-7): GAGVSQSPRYKVAKRGQDVALRCDPISGHVSLFWYQQALGQGPEFLTYFQNEAQLDKSGLPSDRFFAERPEGSVSTLKIQRTQQEDSAVYLCASSSDLLDRSDAYEQYFGPGTRLTVT.

CDR3: CASSPWTETGELFF. The CDR3 nucleotides are TGTGCCAGCAGCCCTTGGACCGAGACCGGGGAGCTGTTTTTT. The chain combines TRBV7-9 with TRBJ2-2; unclear D gene. The length of the CDR3 is 14 residues. V was shortened by 5 bases and J by 5 bases, with 12 bases between the two germline ends. Per the germline V gene, CDR1 is SEHNR and CDR2 is FQNEAQ (reference sequence).

This clone was seen only once. The rearrangement uses TRBV11-3 and TRBJ2-1; D might be TRBD2 (6 bases). The length of the CDR3 is 14 residues. Trimming shortened V by 2 bases and J by 8 bases, and 13 bases separated the two germline ends. Germline CDR1 SGHNT, CDR2 YENEEA. CDR3 sequence reads: CASSLRGFEDEQFF. CDR3 sequence (DNA): TGTGCCAGCAGCTTACGGGGGTTTGAAGATGAGCAGTTCTTC.

The DNA for the CDR3 is TGTGCTAGTGGTTTGGTATTAGCGGGAGTTAACACCGGGGAGCTGTTTTTT. Protein product: CASGLVLAGVNTGELFF. V is TRBV12-5 and J is TRBJ2-2; 9 bases line up with TRBD2. The CDR3 contains 17 residues. After removal of 0 bases from V and 2 bases from J, the junction contained 4 bases not matched to a gene. Germline V gene sequence: CDR1 LGHNT, CDR2 FRNRAP.

The chain has TRBV7-9 and TRBJ2-1, with TRBD2 matching 7 bases. The CDR3 has 17 amino acids. Per germline, CDR1 SEHNR and CDR2 FQNEAQ (reference sequence). V dropped 5 bases and J dropped 0; count of bases not matched to a gene: 10. CDR3 bases: TGTGCCAGCAGCGCTAAGACTAGCCGAAGCTCCTACAATGAGCAGTTCTTC. It translates to CASSAKTSRSSYNEQFF. The full variable domain, in which reference TRBV7-9 and TRBJ2-1 provide the parts outside the CDR3, is DTGVSQNPRHKITKRGQNVTFRCDPISEHNRLYWYRQTLGQGPEFLTYFQNEAQLEKSRLLSDRFSAERPKGSFSTLEIQRTEQGDSAMYLCASSAKTSRSSYNEQFFGPGTRLTVL.

The chain uses TRBV11-2 and TRBJ1-5, with 8 bases lining up with TRBD1. Germline values: CDR1 SGHAT, CDR2 FQNNGV. Trimming at V came to 3 bases and at J to 4 bases, leaving 5 bases not matched to a gene. CDR3 length equals 15 residues. CDR3 coding DNA: TGTGCCAGCAGCTTGGGGACAGGCCTGAATCAGCCCCAGCATTTT. The encoded protein is CASSLGTGLNQPQHF.

V and J are TRBV6-5 and TRBJ2-6, with D uncertain. The ends were cut back, 7 bases at V and 0 bases at J, with 7 bases in the middle. There are 14 residues in the CDR3. Germline V gene lookup returns CDR1 MNHEY and CDR2 SVGAGI. CDR3 in DNA: TGTGCCAGCAAGGAGCACTCTGGGGCCAACGTCCTGACTTTC. This codes for CASKEHSGANVLTF.

The rearrangement links TRBV27 to TRBJ2-2, with 8 bases lining up with TRBD1. Germline CDR1 and CDR2: MNHEY and SMNVEV (reference sequence). The CDR3 has 13 amino acids. V shed 6 bases, J shed 3 bases, and the junction held 0 bases outside the gene matches. CDR3 coding DNA: TGTGCCAGCAGGACAGGGGACACCGGGGAGCTGTTTTTT. Translation: CASRTGDTGELFF.

The chain couples TRBV6-6 to TRBJ1-2; the match to TRBD1 covers 9 bases. V trimming: 5 bases; J trimming: 8 bases; junction bases outside the gene matches: 6. The CDR3 length is 13 residues. Germline V lookup: CDR1 MNHNY, CDR2 SVGAGI (reference sequence). The DNA for the CDR3 is TGTGCCAGCAGTCTACAGGGGGCAGGAGGCTACACCTTC. As protein: CASSLQGAGGYTF.

This clone was picked up a small number of times. Other DNA sequences in this sample translate to the same CDR3. The chain carries TRBV5-6 and TRBJ2-3; no clear D gene. The CDR3 covers 12 residues. Trimming removed 0 bases at V and 4 bases at J, with 3 bases between. Germline CDR1 and CDR2: SGHDT and YYEEEE. The CDR3 nucleotides are TGTGCCAGCAGCTTGGAAGCAGATACGCAGTATTTT. It specifies CASSLEADTQYF.

This clone has a single count. The chain links TRBV29-1 to TRBJ2-1; 7 bases match TRBD1. This CDR3 contains 15 residues. Germline values: CDR1 SQVTM, CDR2 ANQGSEA. V shed 3 bases, J shed 3 bases, and the junction held 8 bases outside the gene matches. Written as DNA, the CDR3 is TGCAGCGTTGAGAGGGCAACAGGGGTCTACAATGAGCAGTTCTTC. This sequence encodes CSVERATGVYNEQFF.